Below, one T cell receptor (beta chain) is given with its context. No antigen is known for it. These data come from a study of cytomegalovirus exposure and HLA in healthy donors. Looking at the study overall: Genotyping showed around four fifths of a few hundred donors falling in the Caucasian-associated ancestry cluster. Study conclusions and caveats: Later analysis showed TCR association rates varying by HLA locus, highest for DRB1 and lowest for HLA-C.

Germline V gives CDR1 SQVTM, CDR2 ANQGSEA. V shed 6 bases and J shed 0 bases, with 17 bases lying between them. The CDR3 sequence is 15 residues long. In the PCR, 60 Vbeta and 13 Jbeta primers were used. Clones were sequenced by immunoSEQ multiplex PCR, and TCRdb holds only the in-frame ones, with some missing. The table for this sample gives 130,000 or so clones. This clonotype was obtained from a woman in her 40s in good health and CMV-seronegative. Input material: PBMCs. The chain joins TRBV29-1 to TRBJ1-2; D is unclear. The CDR3 region has the DNA TGCAGCGTCTCGCCTGGACTTCCAGCTAACTATGGCTACACCTTC. Residues: CSVSPGLPANYGYTF.